A single sample gave rise to the 17 T cell receptor beta chains below, sequenced in a study of T cells in Graves' hyperthyroidism and ophthalmopathy. Amplified regions were TCR beta CDR3 sequences from RNA transcripts. TCR CDR3 regions were first amplified by RT-PCR with HTBI primers. TCRdb re-called the multiplex PCR reads with MiXCR, one entry per CDR3 protein. Of approximately 370,000 distinct CDR3 sequences in the sample, approximately 18% were seen once. The material sequenced was blood. Receptors originate from a woman aged 25 to 39 with Graves' hyperthyroidism that later progressed to Graves' ophthalmopathy.

This clonotype has a count of ten or more. V and J are TRBV10-3 and TRBJ2-2; D perhaps matches TRBD1 (6 bases). V lost 8 bases, J lost 7 bases, and 17 bases lay in between. This CDR3 is 14 amino acids long. CDR1 and CDR2 (germline): ENHRY, SYGVKD. CDR3 sequence reads: CAISGHHLYGELFF. Written as DNA, the CDR3 is TGTGCCATCTCGGGACACCACCTTTACGGGGAGCTGTTTTTT.

The sample holds many counts of this clonotype. This chain uses TRBV6-1 with TRBJ2-7; 9 nucleotides align to TRBD2. The CDR3 spans 17 residues. Germline V gene data show CDR1 as MNHNS and CDR2 as SASEGT. V shed 5 bases and J 3 bases; nucleotides not matched to a gene: 14. CDR3 in DNA: TGTGCCAGCAGTCCTCGCCCTAGCGGGATCATGAACTACGAGCAGTACTTC. Translating gives CASSPRPSGIMNYEQYF.

Ten or more counts support this clonotype. V is TRBV11-2 and J is TRBJ2-7, with D possibly TRBD1 on 6 matching bases. Germline V gene data show CDR1 as SGHAT and CDR2 as FQNNGV. V was trimmed by 6 bases and J by 0 bases, leaving 24 bases between them. CDR3 size: 18 residues. This chain's CDR3 is CASRSMSLRGLSSYEQYF. CDR3 nucleotide sequence: TGTGCCAGCAGATCGATGTCACTCAGGGGTCTGAGCTCCTACGAGCAGTACTTC.

This clonotype appeared many times. The CDR3 DNA sequence: TGTGCTAGTGGTTTGGACAGGGGGCGGACAGATACGCAGTATTTT. Its translation: CASGLDRGRTDTQYF. The chain recombines TRBV12-5 with TRBJ2-3; 9 bases map to TRBD1. This CDR3 contains 15 residues. J was trimmed by 3 bases and V by 1 base; bases with no gene match: 2. Germline values: CDR1 LGHNT, CDR2 FRNRAP.

The sample holds many counts of this clonotype. The V and J genes are TRBV28 and TRBJ1-6, with unresolved D. Trimming took off 2 bases at V and 0 bases at J, with 5 bases between the two ends. Per germline, CDR1 MDHEN and CDR2 SYDVKM. CDR3 length: 15 amino acids. The CDR3 bases are TGTGCCAGCAGTTTAGAGAGCTCCTATAATTCACCCCTCCACTTT. Protein product: CASSLESSYNSPLHF.

There are many counts of this clonotype. The chain has TRBV5-1 and TRBJ2-1, with 13 bases that match TRBD2. The germline CDR1 and CDR2 sequences are SGHRS and YFSETQ. CDR3 length: 15 amino acids. With 0 bases clipped from V and 9 bases from J, the junction kept 3 bases outside the gene matches. CDR3 nucleotide sequence: TGCGCCAGCAGCTTGGGACTAGCGGGGGGCGGTGAGCAGTTCTTC. This sequence encodes CASSLGLAGGGEQFF. The full variable domain, its missing parts supplied by reference TRBV5-1 and TRBJ2-1, is KAGVTQTPRYLIKTRGQQVTLSCSPISGHRSVSWYQQTPGQGLQFLFEYFSETQRNKGNFPGRFSGRQFSNSRSEMNVSTLELGDSALYLCASSLGLAGGGEQFFGPGTRLTVL.

This clonotype was observed many times. The rearrangement joins TRBV10-3 to TRBJ1-3; D gene ambiguous. Trimming stripped 0 bases from V and 7 bases from J, with 13 bases between. The CDR3 totals 15 residues. Germline values: CDR1 ENHRY, CDR2 SYGVKD. CDR3 in amino acids: CAISESYRTENTIYF. Written as DNA, the CDR3 is TGTGCCATCAGTGAGTCTTATCGGACGGAGAACACCATATATTTT.

This clonotype was detected many times. V gene TRBV2 combines with J gene TRBJ2-1, with unresolved D. V was trimmed by 7 bases and J by 5 bases, leaving 15 bases between them. Per the germline V gene, CDR1 is SNHLY and CDR2 is FYNNEI. The CDR3 contains 14 residues. CDR3: CASKARLMDNEQFF. In nucleotides, the CDR3 is TGTGCCAGCAAGGCTCGTCTTATGGACAATGAGCAGTTCTTC. The complete variable domain, with remaining parts taken from reference TRBV2 and TRBJ2-1, reads EPEVTQTPSHQVTQMGQEVILRCVPISNHLYFYWYRQILGQKVEFLVSFYNNEISEKSEIFDDQFSVERPDGSNFTLKIRSTKLEDSAMYFCASKARLMDNEQFFGPGTRLTVL.

This chain links TRBV5-1 with TRBJ2-3; D is ambiguous. Trimming removed 5 bases at V and 0 bases at J, with 13 bases between. The CDR3 is made up of 15 amino acids. Germline V gives CDR1 SGHRS, CDR2 YFSETQ. The CDR3 loop is CASRYLPSSTDTQYF. Written as DNA, the CDR3 is TGCGCCAGCAGATACTTACCCTCTAGCACAGATACGCAGTATTTT.

This clonotype appeared many times. The chain combines TRBV12-3 or TRBV12-4 with TRBJ2-2, with D maybe TRBD1 (5 bases). V was cut by 2 bases and J by 4 bases, with 14 bases left in between. The CDR3 is 16 amino acids. The CDR3 loop reads CASSLHDSYSTGELFF. For the CDR3, the DNA is TGTGCCAGCAGTTTACACGACAGTTACTCCACCGGGGAGCTGTTTTTT.

This clonotype has ten or more counts. The rearrangement uses TRBV6-1 and TRBJ1-4; 7 nucleotides match TRBD1. The length of the CDR3 is 13 residues. Trimming at V came to 5 bases and at J to 12 bases, leaving 9 bases not matched to a gene. Germline CDR1 is MNHNS and CDR2 is SASEGT. CDR3: CASSFAGQVQLFF. Here the CDR3 DNA reads TGTGCCAGCAGTTTCGCCGGACAGGTTCAACTGTTTTTT.

The V gene is TRBV4-1, the J gene TRBJ1-1; 7 bases are a match to TRBD1. Germline trimming cut 2 bases from V and 1 base from J; bases unmatched to any gene: 10. CDR1 MGHRA and CDR2 YSYEKL come from the germline V gene. The CDR3 spans 17 residues. CDR3 nucleotides: TGCGCCAGCAGCCAAATCCCCTGGGGGACAGAGAACACTGAAGCTTTCTTT. As protein: CASSQIPWGTENTEAFF.

This clonotype was detected ten times or more. The chain combines TRBV11-2 with TRBJ2-5; D not resolved. The ends were cut back, 7 bases at V and 5 bases at J, with 11 bases in the middle. The germline CDR1 and CDR2 sequences are SGHAT and FQNNGV. The CDR3 extends over 12 amino acids. In nucleotides, the CDR3 is TGTGCCAGCACTTTCGGTTCGGAGACCCAGTACTTC. This codes for CASTFGSETQYF.

This clonotype appeared a few times. V usage is TRBV20-1 and J usage is TRBJ2-3, with D uncertain. The CDR3 is made up of 15 amino acids. Germline CDR1 DFQATT, CDR2 SNEGSKA (reference sequence). V was shortened by 3 bases and J by 0 bases, with 13 bases between the two germline ends. In DNA, the CDR3 is TGCAGTGCTAGTATGGTAGCTAGAAGCACAGATACGCAGTATTTT. Protein: CSASMVARSTDTQYF.

There are many counts of this clonotype. This chain connects TRBV11-2 to TRBJ2-3; 8 nucleotides match TRBD2. The V gene's germline CDR1 is SGHAT and CDR2 FQNNGV. The CDR3 sequence is 12 residues long. The V segment lost 5 bases and the J segment 8 bases; nucleotides outside the gene matches: 3. The CDR3 sequence is CASSMGLGTQYF. CDR3 coding DNA: TGTGCCAGCAGCATGGGACTAGGTACGCAGTATTTT.

This clonotype has at least ten counts. The chain joins TRBV10-1 to TRBJ1-2; a weak D match, TRBD1 (5 bases). In germline, CDR1 is WNHNN, CDR2 SYGVQD (reference sequence). The CDR3 length is 15 residues. Trimming took off 4 bases at V and 4 bases at J, with 16 bases between the two ends. CDR3 coding DNA: TGCGCCAGCAGTGCCGCCAGGGATCTTAGCTATGGCTACACCTTC. The encoded protein is CASSAARDLSYGYTF.

This clonotype was observed many times. V usage is TRBV13 and J usage is TRBJ1-1, with a tentative D call TRBD1 (6 bases). Trimming stripped 5 bases from V and 4 bases from J, with 14 bases between. CDR3 length: 14 residues. Germline assignment: CDR1 PRHDT and CDR2 FYEKMQ (reference sequence). Here the CDR3 DNA reads TGTGCCAGCAGCCGGGAACAGGGAGGCACTGAAGCTTTCTTT. Translating gives CASSREQGGTEAFF.